The entry below gives a single T cell receptor (beta chain) sequence along with its context. Without sorting, samples used tens of millions of PBMCs for genomic DNA. These data originate in a study of shared clonotypes between healthy human individuals. Whole-study context: In total, the donors were a couple of women and a few men aged 18 to 49.

Looked up from germline, CDR1 is SEHNR and CDR2 is FQNEAQ (reference sequence). With 5 bases clipped from V and 6 bases from J, the junction kept 7 bases outside the gene matches. The CDR3 extends over 14 amino acids. Sequencing used immunoSEQ multiplex PCR; TCRdb keeps in-frame clones, though not all of them. Of some 450,000 clones in the sample, roughly three quarters were seen once. This TCR derives from a woman in her 40s in good health. Some clones in this sample may be carry-over from other donors' samples. The genes are TRBV7-9 and TRBJ2-1; TRBD2 matches 7 bases. Sequences were obtained from PBMCs. The CDR3 reads CASSQPGTTNEQFF. In nucleotides, the CDR3 is TGTGCCAGCAGCCAACCAGGGACTACCAATGAGCAGTTCTTC.